This TCR beta chain was sequenced in a study of post-analysis software for immune sequencing data. Findings of the study overall: Normalized Chao1 diversity was significantly lower in multiple sclerosis patients than in controls. Controls showed lower frequencies than patients for 5 or 6 TRBV segments, and TRBV5-6, TRBV5-1 and TRBV20-1 were among these.

About this clonotype itself: Its antigen is unknown.

The TCR beta cDNA libraries contained unique molecular identifiers. MiXCR was run by TCRdb on the PCR reads, yielding one entry per CDR3 protein. The sample has under 900,000 distinct CDR3 sequences; approximately 53% are singletons. The CDR3 has 13 residues. The J segment lost 4 bases and the V segment lost 6 bases, leaving 3 bases of the junction unmatched. The source of this sequence is a girl aged 10 to 17 with multiple sclerosis. The rearrangement joins TRBV12-3 or TRBV12-4 to TRBJ2-7; the match to TRBD2 covers 10 bases. Sequencing used blood. The CDR3 protein is CASRLAGPYEQYF. Written as DNA, the CDR3 is TGTGCCAGCAGACTAGCGGGACCTTACGAGCAGTACTTC.